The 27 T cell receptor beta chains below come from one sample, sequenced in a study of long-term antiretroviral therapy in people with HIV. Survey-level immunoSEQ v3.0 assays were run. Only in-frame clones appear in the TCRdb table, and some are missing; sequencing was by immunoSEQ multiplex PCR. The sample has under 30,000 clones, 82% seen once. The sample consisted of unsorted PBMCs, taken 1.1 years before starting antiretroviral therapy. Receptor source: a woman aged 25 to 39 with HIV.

CDR3 nucleotide sequence: TGTGCCAGCAGCTTGGCCGGCTCCTATGGCTACACCTTC. Translation gives CASSLAGSYGYTF. V gene TRBV5-4 combines with J gene TRBJ1-2; D is unresolved. V lost 0 bases and J lost 4, with 7 bases in between. The germline gives CDR1 SGHNT, CDR2 YYREEE (reference sequence). This CDR3 is built from 13 residues.

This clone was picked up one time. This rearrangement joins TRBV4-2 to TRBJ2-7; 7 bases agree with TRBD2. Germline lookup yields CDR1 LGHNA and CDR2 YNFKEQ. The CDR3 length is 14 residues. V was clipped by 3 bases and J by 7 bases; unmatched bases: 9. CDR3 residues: CASSQELARGEQYF. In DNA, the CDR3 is TGTGCCAGCAGCCAGGAACTAGCGAGGGGTGAGCAGTACTTC.

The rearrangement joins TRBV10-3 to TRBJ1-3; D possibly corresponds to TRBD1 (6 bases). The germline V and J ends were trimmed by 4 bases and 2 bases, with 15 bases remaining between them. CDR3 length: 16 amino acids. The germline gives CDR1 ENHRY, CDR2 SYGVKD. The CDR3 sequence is CAISGVTGIAGNTIYF. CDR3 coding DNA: TGTGCCATCAGTGGGGTCACAGGGATCGCTGGAAACACCATATATTTT.

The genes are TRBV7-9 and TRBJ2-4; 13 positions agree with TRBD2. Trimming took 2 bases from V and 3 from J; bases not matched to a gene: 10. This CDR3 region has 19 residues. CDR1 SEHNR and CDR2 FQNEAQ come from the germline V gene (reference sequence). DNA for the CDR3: TGTGCCAGCAGCTTAAGCACTAGCGGGGGGGTGGTAGGCAAAAACATTCAGTACTTC. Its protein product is CASSLSTSGGVVGKNIQYF.

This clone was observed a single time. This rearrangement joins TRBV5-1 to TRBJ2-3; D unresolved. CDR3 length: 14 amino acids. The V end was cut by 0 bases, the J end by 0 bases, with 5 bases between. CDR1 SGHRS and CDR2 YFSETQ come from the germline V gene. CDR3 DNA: TGCGCCAGCAGCTTGGATTCTAGCACAGATACGCAGTATTTT. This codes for CASSLDSSTDTQYF.

For the CDR3, the DNA is TGTGCCAGCAGCTCGGCCCGGGACGGAGGTTACGAGCAGTACTTC. The encoded protein is CASSSARDGGYEQYF. V is TRBV5-6 and J is TRBJ2-7, with D tentatively TRBD1 or TRBD2 (5 bases each). The CDR3 totals 15 residues. The V end was cut by 3 bases, the J end by 4 bases, with 17 bases between. Germline V lookup: CDR1 SGHDT, CDR2 YYEEEE.

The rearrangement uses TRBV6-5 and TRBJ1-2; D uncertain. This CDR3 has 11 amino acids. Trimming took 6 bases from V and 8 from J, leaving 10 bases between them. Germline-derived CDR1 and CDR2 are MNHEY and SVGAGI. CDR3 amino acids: CASSTEWGYTF. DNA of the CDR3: TGTGCCAGCAGCACCGAATGGGGCTACACCTTC.

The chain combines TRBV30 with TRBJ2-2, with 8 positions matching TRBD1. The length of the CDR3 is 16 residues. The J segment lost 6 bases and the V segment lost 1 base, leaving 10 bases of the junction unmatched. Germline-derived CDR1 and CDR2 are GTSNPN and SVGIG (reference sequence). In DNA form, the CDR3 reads TGTGCCTGGAGTGGGGGCAGGACAGGGTTTCCCGGGGAGCTGTTTTTT. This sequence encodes CAWSGGRTGFPGELFF.

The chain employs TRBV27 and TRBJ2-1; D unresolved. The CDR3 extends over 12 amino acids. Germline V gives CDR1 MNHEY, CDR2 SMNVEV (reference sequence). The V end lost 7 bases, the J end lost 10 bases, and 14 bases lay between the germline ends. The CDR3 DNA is TGTGCCAGCACTCGCAATGGAAGGGAGCAGTTCTTC. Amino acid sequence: CASTRNGREQFF.

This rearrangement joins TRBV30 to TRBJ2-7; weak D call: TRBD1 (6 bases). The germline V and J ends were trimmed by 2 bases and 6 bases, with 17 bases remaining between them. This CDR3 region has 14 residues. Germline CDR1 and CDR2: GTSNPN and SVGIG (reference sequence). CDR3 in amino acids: CAWSTKGVTGEQYV. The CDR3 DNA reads TGTGCCTGGAGTACAAAGGGGGTAACGGGCGAGCAGTACGTC.

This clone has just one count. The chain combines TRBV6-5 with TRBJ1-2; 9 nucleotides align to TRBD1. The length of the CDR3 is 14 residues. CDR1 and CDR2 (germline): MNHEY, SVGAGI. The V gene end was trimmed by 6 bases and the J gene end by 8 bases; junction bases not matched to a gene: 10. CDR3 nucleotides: TGTGCCAGCAGCCCTCCGGACAGGGGCTGGGGCTACACCTTC. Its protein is CASSPPDRGWGYTF.

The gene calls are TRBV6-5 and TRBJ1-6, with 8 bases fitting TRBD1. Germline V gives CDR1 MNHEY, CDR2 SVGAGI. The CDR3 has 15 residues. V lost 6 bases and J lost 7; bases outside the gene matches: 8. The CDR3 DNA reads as TGTGCCAGCAGCCCGGACAGGGTGGGGAATTCACCCCTCCACTTT. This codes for CASSPDRVGNSPLHF.

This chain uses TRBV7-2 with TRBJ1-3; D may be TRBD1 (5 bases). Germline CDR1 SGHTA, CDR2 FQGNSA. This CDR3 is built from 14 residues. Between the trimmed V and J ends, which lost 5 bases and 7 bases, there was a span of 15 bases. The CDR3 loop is CASSQGQGRNTIYF. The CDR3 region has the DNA TGTGCCAGCAGCCAGGGCCAGGGACGGAACACCATATATTTT.

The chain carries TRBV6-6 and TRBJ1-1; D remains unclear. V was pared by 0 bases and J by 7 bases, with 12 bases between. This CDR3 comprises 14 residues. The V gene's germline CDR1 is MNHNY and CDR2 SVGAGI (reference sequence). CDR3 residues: CASSYSTFGLEAFF. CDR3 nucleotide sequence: TGTGCCAGCAGTTACTCGACGTTTGGCCTTGAAGCTTTCTTT.

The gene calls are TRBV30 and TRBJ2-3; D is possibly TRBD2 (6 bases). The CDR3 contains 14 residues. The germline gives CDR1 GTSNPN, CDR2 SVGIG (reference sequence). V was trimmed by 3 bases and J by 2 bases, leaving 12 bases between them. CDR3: CAWSLRDSTDTQYF. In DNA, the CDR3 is TGTGCCTGGAGCCTCCGGGACTCCACAGATACGCAGTATTTT.

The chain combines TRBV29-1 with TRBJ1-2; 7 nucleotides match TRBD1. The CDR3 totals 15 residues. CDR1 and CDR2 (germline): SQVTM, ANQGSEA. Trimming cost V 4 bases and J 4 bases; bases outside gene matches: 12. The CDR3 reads CSVGGGTALGYGYTF. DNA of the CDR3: TGCAGCGTTGGGGGCGGGACAGCCCTGGGCTATGGCTACACCTTC.

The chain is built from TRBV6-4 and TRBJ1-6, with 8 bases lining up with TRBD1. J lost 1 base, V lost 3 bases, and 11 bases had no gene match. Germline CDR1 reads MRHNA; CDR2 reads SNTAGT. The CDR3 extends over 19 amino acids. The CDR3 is CASSEVGQGSGSYNSPLHF. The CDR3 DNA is TGTGCCAGCAGTGAAGTCGGACAGGGTTCTGGGTCCTATAATTCACCCCTCCACTTT.

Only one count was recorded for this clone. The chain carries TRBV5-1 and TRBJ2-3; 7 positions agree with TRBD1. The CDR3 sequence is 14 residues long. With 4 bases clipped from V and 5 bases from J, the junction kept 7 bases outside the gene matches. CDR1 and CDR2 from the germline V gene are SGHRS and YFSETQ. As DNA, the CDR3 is TGCGCCAGCAGCCCCGACAGGGTGATAGATACGCAGTATTTT. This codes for CASSPDRVIDTQYF.

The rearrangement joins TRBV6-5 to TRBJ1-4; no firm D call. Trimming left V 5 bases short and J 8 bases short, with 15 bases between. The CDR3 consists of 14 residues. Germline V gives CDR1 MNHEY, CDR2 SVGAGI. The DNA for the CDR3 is TGTGCCAGCAGTGGAGGGAATAATGGGGAAAAACTGTTTTTT. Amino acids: CASSGGNNGEKLFF.

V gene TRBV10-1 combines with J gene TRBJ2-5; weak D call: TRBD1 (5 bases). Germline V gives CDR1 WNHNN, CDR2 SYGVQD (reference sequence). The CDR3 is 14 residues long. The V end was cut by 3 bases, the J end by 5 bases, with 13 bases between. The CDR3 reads CASSDGRGAETQYF. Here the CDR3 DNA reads TGCGCCAGCAGTGACGGAAGGGGCGCGGAGACCCAGTACTTC.

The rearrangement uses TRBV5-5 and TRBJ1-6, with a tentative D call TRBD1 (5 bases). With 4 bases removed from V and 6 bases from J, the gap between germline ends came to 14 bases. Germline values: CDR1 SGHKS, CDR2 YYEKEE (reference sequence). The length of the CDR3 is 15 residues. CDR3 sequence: CASSVRDGPNSPLHF. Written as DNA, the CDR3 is TGTGCCAGCAGCGTTCGGGACGGTCCTAATTCACCCCTCCACTTT.

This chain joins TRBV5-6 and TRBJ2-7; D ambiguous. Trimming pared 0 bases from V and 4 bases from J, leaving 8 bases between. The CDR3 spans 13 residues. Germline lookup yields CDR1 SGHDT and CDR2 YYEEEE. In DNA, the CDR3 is TGTGCCAGCAGCTTGGAGGCCCTTTACGAGCAGTACTTC. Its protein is CASSLEALYEQYF.

The chain's CDR3 is CASSLEGAARETQYF. CDR3 in DNA: TGCGCCAGCAGCTTGGAAGGGGCCGCCCGAGAGACCCAGTACTTC. V and J are TRBV5-1 and TRBJ2-5, with a tentative D call TRBD1 (5 bases). The CDR3 consists of 15 residues. Trimming took 0 bases from V and 4 from J, leaving 13 bases between them. Germline CDR1 reads SGHRS; CDR2 reads YFSETQ. Filled out from reference TRBV5-1 and TRBJ2-5, the complete variable domain reads KAGVTQTPRYLIKTRGQQVTLSCSPISGHRSVSWYQQTPGQGLQFLFEYFSETQRNKGNFPGRFSGRQFSNSRSEMNVSTLELGDSALYLCASSLEGAARETQYFGPGTRLLVL.

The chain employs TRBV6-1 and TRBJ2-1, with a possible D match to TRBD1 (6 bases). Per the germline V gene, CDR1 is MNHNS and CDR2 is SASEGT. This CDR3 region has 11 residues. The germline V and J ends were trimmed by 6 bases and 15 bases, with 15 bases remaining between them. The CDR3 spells CASSDRDKTFF. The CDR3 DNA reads TGTGCCAGCAGCGACCGGGACAAAACGTTCTTC.

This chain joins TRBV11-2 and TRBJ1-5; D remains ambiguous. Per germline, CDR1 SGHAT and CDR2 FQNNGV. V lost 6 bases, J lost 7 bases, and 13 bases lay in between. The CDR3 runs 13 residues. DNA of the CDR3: TGTGCCAGCAGTCCCGGTGGGAGCCAGCCCCAGCATTTT. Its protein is CASSPGGSQPQHF.

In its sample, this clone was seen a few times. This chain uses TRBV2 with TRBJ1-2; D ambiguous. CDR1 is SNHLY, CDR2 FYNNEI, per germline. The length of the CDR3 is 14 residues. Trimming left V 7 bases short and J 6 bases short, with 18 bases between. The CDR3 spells CASNGLATRNGYTF. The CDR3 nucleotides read TGTGCCAGCAACGGTCTAGCTACGAGGAATGGCTACACCTTC.

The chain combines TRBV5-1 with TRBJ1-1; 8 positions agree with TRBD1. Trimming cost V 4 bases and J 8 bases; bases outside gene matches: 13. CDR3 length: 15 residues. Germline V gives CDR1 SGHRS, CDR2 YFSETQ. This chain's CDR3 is CASSQELRGRGEAFF. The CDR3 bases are TGCGCCAGCAGCCAGGAACTCAGGGGGCGCGGAGAAGCTTTCTTT.